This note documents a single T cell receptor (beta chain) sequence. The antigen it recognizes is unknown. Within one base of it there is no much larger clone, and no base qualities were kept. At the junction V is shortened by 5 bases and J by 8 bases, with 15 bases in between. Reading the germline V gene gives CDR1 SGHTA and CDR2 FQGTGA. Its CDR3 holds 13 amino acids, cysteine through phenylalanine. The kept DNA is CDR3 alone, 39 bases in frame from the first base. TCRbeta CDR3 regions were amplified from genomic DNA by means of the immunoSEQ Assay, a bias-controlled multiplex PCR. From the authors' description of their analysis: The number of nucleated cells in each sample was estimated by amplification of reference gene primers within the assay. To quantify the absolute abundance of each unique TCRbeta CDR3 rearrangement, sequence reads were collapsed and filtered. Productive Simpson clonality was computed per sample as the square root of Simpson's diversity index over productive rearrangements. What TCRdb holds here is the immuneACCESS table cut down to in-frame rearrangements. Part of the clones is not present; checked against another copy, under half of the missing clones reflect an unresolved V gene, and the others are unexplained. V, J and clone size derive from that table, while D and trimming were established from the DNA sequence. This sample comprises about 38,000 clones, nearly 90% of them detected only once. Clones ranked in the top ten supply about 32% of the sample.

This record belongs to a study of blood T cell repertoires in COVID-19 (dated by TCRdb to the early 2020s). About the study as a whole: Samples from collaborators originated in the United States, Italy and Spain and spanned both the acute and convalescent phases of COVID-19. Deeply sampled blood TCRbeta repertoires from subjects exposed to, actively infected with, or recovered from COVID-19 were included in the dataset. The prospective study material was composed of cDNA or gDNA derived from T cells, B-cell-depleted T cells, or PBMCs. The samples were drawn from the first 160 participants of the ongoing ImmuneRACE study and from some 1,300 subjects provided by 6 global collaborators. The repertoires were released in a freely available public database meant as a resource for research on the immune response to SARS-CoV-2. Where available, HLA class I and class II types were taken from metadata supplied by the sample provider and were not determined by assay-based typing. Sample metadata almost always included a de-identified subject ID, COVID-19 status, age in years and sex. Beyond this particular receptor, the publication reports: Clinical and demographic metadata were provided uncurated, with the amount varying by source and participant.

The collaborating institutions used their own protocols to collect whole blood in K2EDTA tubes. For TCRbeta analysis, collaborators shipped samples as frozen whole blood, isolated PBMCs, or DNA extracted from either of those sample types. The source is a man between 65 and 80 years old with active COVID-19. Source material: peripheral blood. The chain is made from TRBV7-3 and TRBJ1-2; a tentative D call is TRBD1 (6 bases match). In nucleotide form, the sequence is TGTGCCAGCAGCCTCACCAGGACAGACGGCTACACCTTC. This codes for CASSLTRTDGYTF.